This T cell receptor beta chain was documented in a study of cytomegalovirus exposure and HLA in healthy donors. The PCR made use of 60 Vbeta and 13 Jbeta primers. Libraries were prepared by immunoSEQ multiplex PCR; TCRdb keeps only in-frame clonotypes and omits some of them. The table shows fewer than 130,000 clones, with approximately 80% occurring only once. The CDR3 is 17 residues long. CDR1 is SGHVS and CDR2 is FQNEAQ in the germline V gene. The sample consisted of PBMCs. The V call is TRBV7-8, the J call TRBJ2-5; 10 bases map to TRBD2. The DNA end lines up better with TRBJ2-7; the J call may be wrong. The source of this sequence is a young man in good health and CMV-seropositive. The CDR3 here is CASSLAGRPSGGYEQYF. In DNA, the CDR3 is TGTGCCAGCAGCTTAGCGGGGCGACCTAGCGGGGGTTACGAGCAGTACTTC.